This T cell receptor beta chain was recovered during a study of cytomegalovirus exposure and HLA in healthy donors. Findings and limits, study-wide: For most TCR beta V segments, an earlier analysis put the productive rate at about 90% or about 30% of the time.

The length of the CDR3 is 14 residues. V trimming: 7 bases; J trimming: 3 bases; junction bases outside the gene matches: 4. Looked up from germline, CDR1 is MNHEY and CDR2 is SVGAGI. 13 Jbeta primers and 60 Vbeta primers were used for the PCR. Assay: immunoSEQ multiplex PCR; the TCRdb copy retains only in-frame clones and omits some. The repertoire holds about 130,000 clones, with roughly 88% as singletons. As concerns this clone: Its cognate antigen is unknown.

Input material: PBMCs. The chain joins TRBV6-5 to TRBJ2-2, with 8 bases fitting TRBD1. The receptor comes from a man in his forties or fifties in good health and CMV-seronegative. In nucleotides, the CDR3 is TGTGCCAGCACGGCAGGGGGCTACACCGGGGAGCTGTTTTTT. Translating gives CASTAGGYTGELFF.